These T cell receptor beta chains were read from a single sample in a study of post-analysis software for immune sequencing data. A single record per CDR3 protein comes from TCRdb applying MiXCR to the PCR reads. The sample lists 500,000 to 600,000 distinct CDR3 sequences, about 44% occurring once. The sequencing input was blood. Receptors were obtained from a girl between 5 and 17 years old with multiple sclerosis. CDR3s include the opening cysteine and the closing phenylalanine or tryptophan. A D gene is named only where the DNA matches it firmly. Clone size is not always given. Where it is, it says once, few, many or a class for expanded clones.

size	D	V	J	CDR3	DNA
NA	TRBD2	TRBV4-2	TRBJ2-3	CASSQDRTSGDTQYF	TGTGCCAGCAGCCAAGATAGGACTAGCGGTGATACGCAGTATTTT
once	TRBD2	TRBV12-3/TRBV12-4	TRBJ2-7	CASSPLGSGASYEQYF	TGTGCCAGCAGCCCCCTTGGGAGCGGGGCTTCCTACGAGCAGTACTTC
NA	TRBD1	TRBV12-3/TRBV12-4	TRBJ2-4	CANSFPDRGVPKNIQYF	TGTGCCAACAGTTTCCCCGACAGGGGGGTACCCAAAAACATTCAGTACTTC
few	TRBD1	TRBV20-1	TRBJ2-4	CSVRTGSKNIQYF	TGCAGTGTTCGGACAGGGAGCAAAAACATTCAGTACTTC
NA	NA	TRBV29-1	TRBJ2-7	CSAQGLAEQYF	TGCAGCGCCCAGGGGCTCGCCGAGCAGTACTTC
NA	NA	TRBV27	TRBJ1-1	CASSSGQEAFF	TGTGCCAGCAGTTCAGGGCAGGAAGCTTTCTTT
NA	TRBD2	TRBV7-2	TRBJ2-7	CASSFERGLWEQYF	TGTGCCAGCAGCTTCGAGCGGGGGCTGTGGGAGCAGTACTTC
few	NA	TRBV7-2	TRBJ2-5	CASSLAASWETQYF	TGTGCCAGCAGCTTAGCGGCATCGTGGGAGACCCAGTACTTC
NA	NA	TRBV20-1	TRBJ2-2	CSATRANTGELFF	TGCAGTGCTACCCGAGCGAACACCGGGGAGCTGTTTTTT
few	NA	TRBV7-6	TRBJ2-2	CASSLVWAKNTGELFF	TGTGCCAGCAGCTTAGTTTGGGCTAAAAACACCGGGGAGCTGTTTTTT
NA	TRBD2	TRBV9	TRBJ2-5	CASSTGTSGGRVETQYF	TGTGCCAGCAGCACCGGGACTAGCGGGGGTCGGGTGGAGACCCAGTACTTC
few	NA	TRBV4-1	TRBJ2-7	CASSPHPTAYEQYF	TGCGCCAGCAGCCCCCACCCGACAGCCTACGAGCAGTACTTC
once	TRBD2	TRBV13	TRBJ2-7	CASSRRSYSGGYEQYF	TGTGCCAGCAGCCGACGTTCTTACAGCGGGGGGTACGAGCAGTACTTC
few	NA	TRBV20-1	TRBJ2-3	CSARPADTSGTDTQYF	TGCAGTGCTAGACCAGCGGACACTAGTGGCACAGATACGCAGTATTTT
once	NA	TRBV20-1	TRBJ1-2	CSAKQFYGYTF	TGCAGTGCTAAACAGTTCTATGGCTACACCTTC
NA	NA	TRBV11-1	TRBJ2-1	CASGPGSYNEQFF	TGTGCCAGCGGGCCGGGCTCCTACAATGAGCAGTTCTTC
NA	TRBD2	TRBV24-1	TRBJ2-1	CATSEGTSLFSSYDEQFF	TGTGCCACCAGTGAAGGGACTAGCCTTTTTAGCTCCTACGATGAGCAGTTCTTC
few	NA	TRBV6-5	TRBJ2-7	CASSYSLGSYEQYF	TGTGCCAGCAGTTACTCGCTGGGGTCCTACGAGCAGTACTTC
NA	TRBD2	TRBV5-1	TRBJ2-1	CASSHVLAGDYNEQFF	TGCGCCAGCAGCCACGTCCTAGCGGGGGACTACAATGAGCAGTTCTTC
NA	NA	TRBV20-1	TRBJ2-3	CSARAGSGNTQYF	TGCAGTGCTAGAGCCGGATCGGGGAATACGCAGTATTTT
NA	TRBD1	TRBV3-1	TRBJ2-1	CASSLVTGAPDEQFF	TGTGCCAGCAGCCTAGTGACAGGGGCCCCGGATGAGCAGTTCTTC
NA	NA	TRBV29-1	TRBJ2-7	CSVEHGSRSYEQYF	TGCAGCGTTGAACACGGGAGTAGATCCTACGAGCAGTACTTC
few	TRBD2	TRBV2	TRBJ2-7	CASSPLAARNEQYF	TGTGCCAGCAGTCCCCTAGCGGCTCGGAACGAGCAGTACTTC
few	NA	TRBV5-1	TRBJ1-1	CASSPGWDPNTEAFF	TGCGCCAGCAGCCCAGGGTGGGATCCCAACACTGAAGCTTTCTTT
NA	NA	TRBV12-3/TRBV12-4	TRBJ2-1	CASRGLMDDEQFF	TGTGCCAGCCGGGGGCTAATGGACGATGAGCAGTTCTTC
NA	NA	TRBV20-1	TRBJ2-7	CSARDGPYEQYF	TGCAGTGCTAGAGACGGACCCTACGAGCAGTACTTC
NA	TRBD1	TRBV12-3/TRBV12-4	TRBJ1-2	CASRGTGVNYGYTF	TGTGCCAGCAGGGGGACAGGAGTAAACTATGGCTACACCTTC
NA	NA	TRBV6-6	TRBJ1-2	CASTGQGVDGYTF	TGTGCCAGCACTGGGCAGGGTGTGGATGGCTACACCTTC
NA	NA	TRBV12-3/TRBV12-4	TRBJ2-5	CASRSHRQEETQYF	TGTGCCAGCAGGTCCCATCGACAGGAAGAGACCCAGTACTTC
NA	NA	TRBV5-1	TRBJ2-3	CASSIGTLRHTDTQYF	TGCGCCAGCAGCATCGGGACACTGCGACACACGGATACGCAGTATTTT
few	NA	TRBV7-9	TRBJ1-2	CASSQDRIGYTF	TGTGCCAGCAGCCAGGACAGAATTGGCTACACCTTC
few	TRBD2	TRBV7-2	TRBJ2-3	CASSLRTSGAIDTQYF	TGTGCCAGCAGCTTACGTACTAGCGGGGCTATAGATACGCAGTATTTT
few	NA	TRBV6-5	TRBJ1-2	CASSYSLQRGGMNGYTF	TGTGCCAGCAGTTACTCGTTGCAGAGGGGCGGGATGAATGGCTACACCTTC
few	NA	TRBV7-2	TRBJ2-3	CATRVRGTDTQYF	TGTGCCACCAGGGTTAGGGGAACAGATACGCAGTATTTT
NA	NA	TRBV5-1	TRBJ2-6	CASRPGLSSGANVLTF	TGCGCCAGCAGACCCGGGTTGAGCTCTGGGGCCAACGTCCTGACTTTC
NA	NA	TRBV4-1	TRBJ1-2	CASAEGGFISPDYGYTF	TGCGCCAGCGCAGAGGGGGGTTTTATTAGCCCGGACTATGGCTACACCTTC
few	NA	TRBV6-1	TRBJ2-7	CASSEGHYEQYF	TGTGCCAGCAGTGAAGGACACTACGAGCAGTACTTC
NA	NA	TRBV12-3/TRBV12-4	TRBJ2-7	CASSFNQGSYEQYF	TGTGCCAGCAGTTTTAACCAGGGTTCCTACGAGCAGTACTTC
few	TRBD1	TRBV10-3	TRBJ2-7	CAINKQGQGYEQYF	TGTGCCATCAACAAACAGGGACAGGGTTACGAGCAGTACTTC
NA	TRBD2	TRBV20-1	TRBJ2-1	CSATSGLYNEQFF	TGCAGTGCTACTAGCGGGCTATACAATGAGCAGTTCTTC
many	NA	TRBV12-3/TRBV12-4	TRBJ2-1	CASSPPRENGNEQFF	TGTGCCAGCAGTCCTCCGAGGGAGAATGGGAATGAGCAGTTCTTC
NA	NA	TRBV21-1	TRBJ2-3	CASSRTPLRGSTDTQYF	TGTGCCAGCAGCCGCACACCGCTACGGGGGAGCACAGATACGCAGTATTTT
NA	TRBD2	TRBV12-3/TRBV12-4	TRBJ2-4	CASRGGSAKNIQYF	TGTGCCAGCAGGGGAGGGTCGGCCAAAAACATTCAGTACTTC
NA	NA	TRBV11-3	TRBJ2-3	CASSKNEGTQYF	TGTGCCAGCAGCAAAAACGAGGGGACGCAGTATTTT